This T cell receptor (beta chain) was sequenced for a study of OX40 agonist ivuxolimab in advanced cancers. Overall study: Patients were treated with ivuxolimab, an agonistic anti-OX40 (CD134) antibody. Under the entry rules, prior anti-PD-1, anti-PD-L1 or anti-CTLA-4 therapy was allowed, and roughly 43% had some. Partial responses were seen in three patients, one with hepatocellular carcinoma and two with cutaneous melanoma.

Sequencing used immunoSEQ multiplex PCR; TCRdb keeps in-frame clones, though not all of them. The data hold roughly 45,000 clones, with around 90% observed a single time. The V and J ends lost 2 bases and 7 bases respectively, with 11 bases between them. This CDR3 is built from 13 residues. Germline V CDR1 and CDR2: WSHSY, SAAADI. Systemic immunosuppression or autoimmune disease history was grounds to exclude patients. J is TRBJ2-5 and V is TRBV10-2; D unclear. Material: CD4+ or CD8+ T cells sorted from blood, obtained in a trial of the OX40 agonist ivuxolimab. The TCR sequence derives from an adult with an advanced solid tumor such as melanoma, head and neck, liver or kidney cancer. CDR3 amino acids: CASSEGGGWTQYF. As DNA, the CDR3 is TGCGCCAGCAGTGAGGGCGGCGGTTGGACCCAGTACTTC.